One TCR beta chain is described in this entry. This sample is drawn from a study of response to subunit inactivated influenza vaccine. Looked up from germline, CDR1 is MNHEY and CDR2 is SVGEGT. The V segment lost 5 bases and the J segment 4 bases; nucleotides outside the gene matches: 11. This CDR3 is 17 amino acids long. TCRdb redid the calling of the RT-PCR reads with MiXCR, one entry per CDR3 protein. The sample has about 540,000 distinct CDR3 sequences, roughly 23% seen once; the top ten hold approximately 3%. The same data also contributed to another study, on T cells expressing NK-cell markers. This second study says: The authors made TCR beta cDNA libraries by 5'RACE template switching. This switching added a universal primer site and UMIs. Cells sorted as CD3+CD56+NKG2C+, CD3+CD56+NKG2C- and CD3+CD56-NKG2C+ T cells supplied the TCR beta repertoires. With respect to HCMV, seven of the eight sequenced donors were seropositive, and one was seronegative. The same clonotypes also predominated in the CD3+CD56-NKG2C+ fraction of several donors. HCMV specificity of the expanded NKG2C+ T cell clones stayed unclear.

This chain joins TRBV6-2 or TRBV6-3 and TRBJ2-3, with TRBD1 matching 11 bases. The sample here was CD4+ T cells sorted from PBMCs, taken approximately 12 days after vaccination. This TCR was sampled from a man in his fifties who received an inactivated influenza vaccine. The chain's CDR3 is CASSPTTPGQGADTQYF. In DNA form, the CDR3 reads TGTGCCAGCAGTCCTACCACTCCGGGACAGGGGGCAGATACGCAGTATTTT.